The sequence of this T cell receptor beta chain was determined in a study of vaccination and CD4 T cells after COVID-19. Treatment indicated: roughly 11-day PBMC culture with coronavirus spike peptide pools or control peptides (ViraFEST assay). The ViraFEST method relied on peptide pools to expand antigen-specific T cells, followed by TCR sequencing. On this clonotype: Its antigen is still unknown.

Cultured CD4+ T cell DNA underwent sequencing with the Oncomine TCR Beta short-read assay. TCRdb re-called the PCR reads through MiXCR, storing one row per CDR3 protein. This repertoire shows around 16,000 distinct CDR3 sequences, 54% found once; its top ten account for 30% to 35%. Sequences were derived from cultured CD4+ T cells from blood, sampled after SARS-CoV-2 vaccination. The source is a human donor with COVID-19.

The CDR3 reads CASSSEDSRSYNSPLHF. The DNA for the CDR3 is TGTGCCAGCAGTTCCGAGGACAGTCGCTCCTATAATTCACCCCTCCACTTT. V gene TRBV28 combines with J gene TRBJ1-6, with D possibly being TRBD1 (6 bases). This CDR3 region has 17 residues. From germline, CDR1 is MDHEN and CDR2 SYDVKM. Between the trimmed V and J ends, which lost 4 bases and 0 bases, there was a span of 13 bases.